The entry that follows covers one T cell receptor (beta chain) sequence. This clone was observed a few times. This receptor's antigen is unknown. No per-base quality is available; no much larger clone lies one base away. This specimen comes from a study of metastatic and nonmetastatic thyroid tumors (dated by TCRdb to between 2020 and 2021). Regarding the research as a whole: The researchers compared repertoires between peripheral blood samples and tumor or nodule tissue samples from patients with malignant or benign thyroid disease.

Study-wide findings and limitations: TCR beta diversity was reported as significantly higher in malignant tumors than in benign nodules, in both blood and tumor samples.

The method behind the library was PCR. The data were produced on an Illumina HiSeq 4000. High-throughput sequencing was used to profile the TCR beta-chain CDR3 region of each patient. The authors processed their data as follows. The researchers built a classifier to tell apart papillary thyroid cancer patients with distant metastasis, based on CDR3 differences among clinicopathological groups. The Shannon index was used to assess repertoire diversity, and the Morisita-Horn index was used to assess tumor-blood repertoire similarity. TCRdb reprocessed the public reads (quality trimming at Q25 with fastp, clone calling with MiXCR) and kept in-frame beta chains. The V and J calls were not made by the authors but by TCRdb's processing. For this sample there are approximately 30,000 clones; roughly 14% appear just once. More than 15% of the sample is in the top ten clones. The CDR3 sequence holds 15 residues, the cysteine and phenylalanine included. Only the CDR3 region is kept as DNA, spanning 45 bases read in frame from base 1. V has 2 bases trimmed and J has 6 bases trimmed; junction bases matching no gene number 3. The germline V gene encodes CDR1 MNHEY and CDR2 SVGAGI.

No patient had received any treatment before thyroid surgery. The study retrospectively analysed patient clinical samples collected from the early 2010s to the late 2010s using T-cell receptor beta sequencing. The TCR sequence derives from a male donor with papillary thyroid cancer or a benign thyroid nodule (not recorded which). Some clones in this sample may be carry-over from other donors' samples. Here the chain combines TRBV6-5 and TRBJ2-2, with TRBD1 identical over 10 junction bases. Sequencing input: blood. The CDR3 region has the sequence CASSYGTGVPGELFF. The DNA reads TGTGCCAGCAGTTACGGGACAGGGGTGCCCGGGGAGCTGTTTTTT.